This TCR beta chain was sequenced in a study of T cell responses to AZD1222 COVID-19 vaccine. Worth noting for this clone: Antigen: not known.

The CDR3 has 15 residues. Germline V CDR1 and CDR2: KGHSH, LQKENI. V shed 3 bases, J shed 0 bases, and the junction held 2 bases outside the gene matches. Study results and limitations: There were mostly white British donors and more females than males, and clonal diversity was possibly underestimated.

Generated by immunoSEQ multiplex PCR, the TCRdb table keeps only in-frame clones and is missing some. The sample yields 150,000 to 200,000 clones, over 80% seen once. This chain connects TRBV18 to TRBJ1-3, with 7 positions matching TRBD1. Sequencing used peripheral blood, obtained on day 0 of MenACWY control vaccination. The source of this sequence is an adult in good health. The CDR3: CASSPRTGSGNTIYF. The CDR3 coding sequence is TGTGCCAGCTCACCCCGGACAGGCTCTGGAAACACCATATATTTT. Full variable domain (rest looked up from reference TRBV18 and TRBJ1-3): NAGVMQNPRHLVRRRGQEARLRCSPMKGHSHVYWYRQLPEEGLKFMVYLQKENIIDESGMPKERFSAEFPKEGPSILRIQQVVRGDSAAYFCASSPRTGSGNTIYFGEGSWLTVV.